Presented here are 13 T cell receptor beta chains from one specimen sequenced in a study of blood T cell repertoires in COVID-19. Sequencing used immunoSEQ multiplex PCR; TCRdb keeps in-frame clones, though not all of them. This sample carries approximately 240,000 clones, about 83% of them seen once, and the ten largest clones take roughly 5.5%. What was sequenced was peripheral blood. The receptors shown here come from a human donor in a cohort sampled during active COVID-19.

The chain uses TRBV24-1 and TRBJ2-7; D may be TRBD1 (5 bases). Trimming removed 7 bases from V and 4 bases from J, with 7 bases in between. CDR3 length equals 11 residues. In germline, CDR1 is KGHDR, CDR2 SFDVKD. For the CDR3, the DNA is TGTGCCACCAGCCAGGGTTACGAGCAGTACTTC. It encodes CATSQGYEQYF.

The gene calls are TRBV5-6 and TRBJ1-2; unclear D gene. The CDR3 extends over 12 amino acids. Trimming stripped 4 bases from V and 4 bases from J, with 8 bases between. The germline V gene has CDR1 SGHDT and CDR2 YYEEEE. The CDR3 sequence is CASSTRLYGYTF. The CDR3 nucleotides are TGTGCCAGCAGCACTCGACTCTATGGCTACACCTTC.

CDR3 loop: CATSDTGIDTQYF. In nucleotides, the CDR3 is TGTGCCACCAGTGATACAGGGATAGATACGCAGTATTTT. This chain links TRBV24-1 with TRBJ2-3; possibly TRBD1 for D (6 bases). Germline CDR1 and CDR2: KGHDR and SFDVKD. The CDR3 contains 13 residues. V lost 3 bases and J lost 5, with 8 bases in between.

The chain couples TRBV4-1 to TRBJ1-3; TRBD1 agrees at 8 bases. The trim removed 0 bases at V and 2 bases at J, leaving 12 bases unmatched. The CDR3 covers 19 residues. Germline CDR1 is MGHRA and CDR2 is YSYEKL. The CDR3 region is CASSQDQNRGIFAGNTIYF. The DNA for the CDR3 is TGCGCCAGCAGCCAAGATCAGAACAGGGGGATTTTTGCTGGAAACACCATATATTTT.

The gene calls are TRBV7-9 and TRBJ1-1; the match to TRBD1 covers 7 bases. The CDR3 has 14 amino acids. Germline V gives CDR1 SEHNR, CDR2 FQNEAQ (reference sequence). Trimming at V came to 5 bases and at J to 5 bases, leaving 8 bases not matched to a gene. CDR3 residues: CASSPDRVRTEAFF. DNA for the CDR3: TGTGCCAGCAGCCCAGACAGGGTTCGGACTGAAGCTTTCTTT.

The DNA for the CDR3 is TGTGCCAGCAGCCCCCTCGCGGGGACCGAGCAGTACTTC. Residues: CASSPLAGTEQYF. The chain links TRBV6-2 or TRBV6-3 to TRBJ2-7; weak D call: TRBD2 (6 bases). Trimming shortened V by 6 bases and J by 6 bases, and 15 bases separated the two germline ends. Germline CDR1 MNHEY, CDR2 SVGEGT. This CDR3 is 13 amino acids long.

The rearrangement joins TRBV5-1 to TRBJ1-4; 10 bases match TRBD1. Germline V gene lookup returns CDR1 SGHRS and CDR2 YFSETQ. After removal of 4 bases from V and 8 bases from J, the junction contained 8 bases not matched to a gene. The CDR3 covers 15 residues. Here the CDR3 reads CASSPGTGVGEKLFF. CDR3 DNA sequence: TGCGCCAGCAGCCCGGGGACAGGGGTAGGGGAAAAACTGTTTTTT.

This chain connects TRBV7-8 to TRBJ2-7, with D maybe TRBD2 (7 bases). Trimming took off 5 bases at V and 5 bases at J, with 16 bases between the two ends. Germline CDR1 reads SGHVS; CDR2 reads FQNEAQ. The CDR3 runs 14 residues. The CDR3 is CASSPPGGRDEQYF. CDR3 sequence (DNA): TGTGCCAGCAGCCCACCGGGGGGCCGCGACGAGCAGTACTTC.

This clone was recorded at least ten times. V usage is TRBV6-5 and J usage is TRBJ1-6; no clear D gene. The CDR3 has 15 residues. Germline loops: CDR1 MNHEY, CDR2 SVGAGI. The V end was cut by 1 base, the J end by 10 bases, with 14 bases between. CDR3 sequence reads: CASSYYGRGGSPLHF. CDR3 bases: TGTGCCAGCAGTTACTATGGGCGGGGTGGATCACCCCTCCACTTT.

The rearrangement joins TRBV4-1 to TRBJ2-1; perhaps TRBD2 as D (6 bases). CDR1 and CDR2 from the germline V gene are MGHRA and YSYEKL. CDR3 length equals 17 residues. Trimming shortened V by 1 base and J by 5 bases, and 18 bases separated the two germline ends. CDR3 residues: CASSQVGGAFNDNEQFF. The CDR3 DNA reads TGCGCCAGCAGCCAAGTGGGGGGAGCGTTTAATGACAATGAGCAGTTCTTC.

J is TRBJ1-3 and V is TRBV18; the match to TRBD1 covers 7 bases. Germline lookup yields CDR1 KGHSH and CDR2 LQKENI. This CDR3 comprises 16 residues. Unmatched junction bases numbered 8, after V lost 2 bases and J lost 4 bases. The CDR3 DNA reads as TGTGCCAGCTCACCAGGGACAGTCAACGCCGGAAACACCATATATTTT. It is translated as CASSPGTVNAGNTIYF.

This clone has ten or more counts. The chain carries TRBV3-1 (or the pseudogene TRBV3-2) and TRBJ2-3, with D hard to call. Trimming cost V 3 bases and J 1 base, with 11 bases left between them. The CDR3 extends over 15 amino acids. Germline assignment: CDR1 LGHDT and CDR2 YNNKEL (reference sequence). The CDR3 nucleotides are TGTGCCAGCAGCCATTGGAGACTGGGCACAGATACGCAGTATTTT. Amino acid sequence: CASSHWRLGTDTQYF.

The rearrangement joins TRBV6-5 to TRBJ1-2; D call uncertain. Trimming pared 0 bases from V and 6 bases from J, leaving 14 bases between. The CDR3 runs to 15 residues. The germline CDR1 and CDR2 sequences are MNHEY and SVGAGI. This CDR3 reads CASSYSPGKIDGYTF. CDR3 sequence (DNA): TGTGCCAGCAGTTACTCTCCGGGGAAGATTGATGGCTACACCTTC.